These T cell receptor beta chains were read from a single sample in a study of CD8 T cells in Susac syndrome. MiXCR, applied by TCRdb to the immunoSEQ multiplex PCR reads, yields one record per CDR3 protein. The table records some 150,000 distinct CDR3 sequences, 85% to 95% of them present only once. The source material was CD8+ T cells from PBMCs. These receptors were obtained from a human donor in good health. CDR3s include the opening cysteine and the closing phenylalanine or tryptophan. The order of the fields is clone size, V gene, D gene, J gene, CDR3 protein, CDR3 DNA. D genes are given only for firm matches. Not all rows give a size; the values are once, few, many and, for expanded clones, a class.

size: NA
V: TRBV28
D: NA
J: TRBJ2-2
CDR3: CASSLFRGWNTGELFF
DNA: TGTGCCAGCAGTTTATTCAGGGGCTGGAACACCGGGGAGCTGTTTTTT

size: NA
V: TRBV7-9
D: NA
J: TRBJ2-2
CDR3: CASSSSGENTGELFF
DNA: TGTGCCAGCAGCTCATCCGGGGAAAACACCGGGGAGCTGTTTTTT

size: NA
V: TRBV13
D: TRBD2
J: TRBJ2-7
CDR3: CASSLGGLAGGEQYF
DNA: TGTGCCAGCAGCTTAGGAGGACTAGCGGGAGGCGAGCAGTACTTC

size: NA
V: TRBV29-1
D: TRBD2
J: TRBJ2-3
CDR3: CSAPGLANTDTQYF
DNA: TGCAGCGCCCCGGGACTAGCGAACACAGATACGCAGTATTTT

size: NA
V: TRBV14
D: NA
J: TRBJ1-2
CDR3: CASSPPYDRIYGYTF
DNA: TGTGCCAGCAGCCCCCCTTACGACAGAATCTATGGCTACACCTTC

size: NA
V: TRBV19
D: NA
J: TRBJ1-1
CDR3: CASSVQNTEAFF
DNA: TGTGCCAGTAGCGTACAGAACACTGAAGCTTTCTTT

size: NA
V: TRBV15
D: NA
J: TRBJ1-2
CDR3: CATSSPGGLAGYTF
DNA: TGTGCCACCAGCTCTCCGGGGGGTTTGGCTGGCTACACCTTC

size: NA
V: TRBV29-1
D: NA
J: TRBJ1-1
CDR3: CSVDPDSGGTEAFF
DNA: TGCAGCGTTGATCCGGACAGCGGGGGCACTGAAGCTTTCTTT

size: NA
V: TRBV24-1
D: NA
J: TRBJ2-5
CDR3: CATSDLLEWYF
DNA: TGTGCCACCAGTGATTTGCTGGAGTGGTACTTC

size: NA
V: TRBV9
D: TRBD2
J: TRBJ2-5
CDR3: CASTVGGRDQETQYF
DNA: TGTGCCAGCACCGTCGGGGGGAGGGACCAAGAGACCCAGTACTTC

size: once
V: TRBV30
D: NA
J: TRBJ2-3
CDR3: CAWSTHLDTQYF
DNA: TGTGCCTGGAGTACCCATTTGGATACGCAGTATTTT

size: NA
V: TRBV20-1
D: NA
J: TRBJ1-1
CDR3: CSARGDLDGAFF
DNA: TGCAGTGCCCGGGGGGATCTAGACGGAGCTTTCTTT

size: NA
V: TRBV6-5
D: NA
J: TRBJ2-7
CDR3: CASSLVGLSSEQYF
DNA: TGTGCCAGCAGTTTAGTAGGTTTAAGCAGCGAGCAGTACTTC

size: NA
V: TRBV12-3/TRBV12-4
D: NA
J: TRBJ1-4
CDR3: CASRRDTGNEKLFF
DNA: TGTGCCAGCCGACGGGACACAGGCAATGAAAAACTGTTTTTT

size: NA
V: TRBV28
D: NA
J: TRBJ2-5
CDR3: CASSNPSVGGETQYF
DNA: TGTGCCAGCAGTAACCCCTCGGTCGGGGGTGAGACCCAGTACTTC

size: NA
V: TRBV9
D: NA
J: TRBJ2-7
CDR3: CASSVGAGSGSYEQYF
DNA: TGTGCCAGCAGCGTAGGCGCGGGGTCGGGATCCTACGAGCAGTACTTC

size: once
V: TRBV24-1
D: NA
J: TRBJ2-1
CDR3: CATGTVSYNEQFF
DNA: TGTGCCACCGGGACGGTATCCTACAATGAGCAGTTCTTC